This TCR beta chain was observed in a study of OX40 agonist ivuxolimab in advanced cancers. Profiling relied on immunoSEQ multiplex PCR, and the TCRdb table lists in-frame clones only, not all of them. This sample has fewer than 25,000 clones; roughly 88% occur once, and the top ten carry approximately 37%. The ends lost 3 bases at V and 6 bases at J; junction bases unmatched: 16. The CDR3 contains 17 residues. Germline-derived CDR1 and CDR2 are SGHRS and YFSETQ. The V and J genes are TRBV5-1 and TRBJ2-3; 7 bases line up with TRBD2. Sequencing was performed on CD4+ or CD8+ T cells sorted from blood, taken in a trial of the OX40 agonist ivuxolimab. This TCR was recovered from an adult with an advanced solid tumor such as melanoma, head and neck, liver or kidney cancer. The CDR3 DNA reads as TGCGCCAGCAGCTCCTCTGTAGCGGGTCAGCCGGAGGATACGCAGTATTTT. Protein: CASSSSVAGQPEDTQYF.